This T cell receptor beta chain was observed in a study of CD8+CD57+ T cells in acquired aplastic anemia. As for the study in general: Average DNA yield from sorted CD4+ and CD8+ cells was about 3 ug.

The V gene's germline CDR1 is KGHDR and CDR2 SFDVKD. The V and J ends lost 4 bases and 3 bases respectively, with 15 bases between them. The CDR3 loop spans 15 amino acids. The TCR beta profiling, which covered VDJ combination and CDR3 sequence, was carried out using genomic DNA as the template. One entry per CDR3 protein, called by TCRdb with MiXCR from the reads. The sample has around 150,000 distinct CDR3 sequences; more than 35% are singletons. Sequenced: sorted CD4+, CD8+, or CD8+CD57+ T cells (not recorded which) from PBMCs. The chain uses TRBV24-1 and TRBJ2-7, with D tentatively TRBD1 (5 bases). The sequence came from a human donor in good health, serving as a control. CDR3 region: CATSDSWGGNYEQYF. In DNA form, the CDR3 reads TGTGCCACCAGTGACAGTTGGGGCGGTAACTACGAGCAGTACTTC.